This T cell receptor beta chain was sequenced in a study of cytomegalovirus exposure and HLA in healthy donors. The study's findings and limits: Upon later analysis, HLA-associated TCR beta chains proved more clonally expanded than other, equally common chains. Most TCR beta V segments were productive about 87% or about 30% of the time in an earlier analysis. Among TCR beta chains, those listed as cytomegalovirus-associated numbered some 160.

On this clone: Its antigen remains unknown.

J lost 2 bases, V lost 3 bases, and 7 bases had no gene match. The CDR3 totals 15 residues. The V gene's germline CDR1 is GTSNPN and CDR2 SVGIG (reference sequence). In the PCR, 60 Vbeta and 13 Jbeta primers were used. How the authors handled the data: Later work found approximately 87 million unique TCR beta chains, with 10 million to 14 million shared. Profiled with immunoSEQ multiplex PCR; TCRdb holds only in-frame clones, not every one. Clonal size and the V and J genes are those of that table, whereas D and trimming came from the DNA. The sample has some 180,000 clones, 76% seen once. The source of this sequence is a man between 18 and 29 years old in good health and CMV-seronegative. Sequenced sample: PBMCs. The gene calls are TRBV30 and TRBJ1-5; 7 bases agree with TRBD1. CDR3 residues: CAWRFRGQGNQPQHF. The CDR3, as DNA: TGTGCCTGGAGATTTAGGGGGCAAGGCAATCAGCCCCAGCATTTT.